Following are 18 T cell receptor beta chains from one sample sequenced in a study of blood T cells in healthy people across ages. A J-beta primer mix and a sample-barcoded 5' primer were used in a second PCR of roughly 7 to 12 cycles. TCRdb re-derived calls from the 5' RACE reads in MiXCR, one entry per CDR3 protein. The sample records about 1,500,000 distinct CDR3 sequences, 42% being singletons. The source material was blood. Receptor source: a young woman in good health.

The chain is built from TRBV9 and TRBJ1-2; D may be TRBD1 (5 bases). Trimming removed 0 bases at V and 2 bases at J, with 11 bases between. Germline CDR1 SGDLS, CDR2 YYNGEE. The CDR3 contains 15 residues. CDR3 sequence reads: CASSVDGGGNYGYTF. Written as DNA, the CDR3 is TGTGCCAGCAGCGTAGACGGCGGGGGGAACTATGGCTACACCTTC.

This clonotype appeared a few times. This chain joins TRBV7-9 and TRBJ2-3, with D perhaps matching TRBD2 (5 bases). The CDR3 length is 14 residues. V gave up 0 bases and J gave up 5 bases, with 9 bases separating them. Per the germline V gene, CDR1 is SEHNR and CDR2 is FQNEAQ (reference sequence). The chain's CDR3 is CASSLAGAEDTQYF. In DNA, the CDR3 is TGTGCCAGCAGCTTAGCGGGAGCAGAAGATACGCAGTATTTT.

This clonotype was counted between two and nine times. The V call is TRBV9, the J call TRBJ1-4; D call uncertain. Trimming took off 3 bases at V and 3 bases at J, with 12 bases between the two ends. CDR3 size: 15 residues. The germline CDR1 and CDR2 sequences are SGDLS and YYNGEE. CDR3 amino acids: CASSAAGQPNEKLFF. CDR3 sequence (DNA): TGTGCCAGCAGCGCAGCCGGGCAGCCTAATGAAAAACTGTTTTTT.

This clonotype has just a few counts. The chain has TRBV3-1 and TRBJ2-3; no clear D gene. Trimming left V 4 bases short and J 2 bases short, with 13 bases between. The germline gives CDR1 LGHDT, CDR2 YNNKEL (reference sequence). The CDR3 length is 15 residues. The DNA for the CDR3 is TGTGCCAGCAGCCGCTTAGGAACCGACACAGATACGCAGTATTTT. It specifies CASSRLGTDTDTQYF.

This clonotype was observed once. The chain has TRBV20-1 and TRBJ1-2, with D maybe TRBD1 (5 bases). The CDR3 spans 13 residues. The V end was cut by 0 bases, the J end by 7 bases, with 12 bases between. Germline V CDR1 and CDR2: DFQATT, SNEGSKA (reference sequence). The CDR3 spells CSARDYRGGGYTF. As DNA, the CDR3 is TGCAGTGCTAGAGATTACCGGGGCGGTGGCTACACCTTC.

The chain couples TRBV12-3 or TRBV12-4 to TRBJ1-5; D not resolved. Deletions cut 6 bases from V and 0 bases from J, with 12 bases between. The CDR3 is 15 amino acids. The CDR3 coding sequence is TGTGCCAGCAGCAGATTTGGACCTAGCAATCAGCCCCAGCATTTT. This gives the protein CASSRFGPSNQPQHF.

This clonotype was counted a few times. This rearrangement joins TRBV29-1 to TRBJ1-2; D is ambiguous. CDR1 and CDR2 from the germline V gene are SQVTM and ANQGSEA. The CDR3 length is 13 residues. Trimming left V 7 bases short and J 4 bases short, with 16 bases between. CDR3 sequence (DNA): TGCAGCGCGGACCTCCTTCGCCCCTATGGCTACACCTTC. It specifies CSADLLRPYGYTF.

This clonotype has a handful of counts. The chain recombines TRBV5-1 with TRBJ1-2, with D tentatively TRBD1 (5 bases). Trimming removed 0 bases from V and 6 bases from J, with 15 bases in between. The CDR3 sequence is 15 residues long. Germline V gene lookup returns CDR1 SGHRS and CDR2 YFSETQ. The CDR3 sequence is CASSLDPGSGDGYTF. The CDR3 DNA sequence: TGCGCCAGCAGCTTGGACCCAGGGTCGGGCGATGGCTACACCTTC.

CDR3 region: CASSLIIVRGYEKLFF. As DNA, the CDR3 is TGTGCCAGCAGCTTAATTATAGTGCGCGGGTATGAAAAACTGTTTTTT. The genes are TRBV7-9 and TRBJ1-4, with unresolved D. This CDR3 region has 16 residues. Germline assignment: CDR1 SEHNR and CDR2 FQNEAQ (reference sequence). The germline V and J ends were trimmed by 2 bases and 6 bases, with 16 bases remaining between them.

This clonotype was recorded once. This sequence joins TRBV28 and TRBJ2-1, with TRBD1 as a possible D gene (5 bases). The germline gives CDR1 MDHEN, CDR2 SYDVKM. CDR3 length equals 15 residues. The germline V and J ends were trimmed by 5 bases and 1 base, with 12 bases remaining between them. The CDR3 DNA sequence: TGTGCCAGCAGTGCGCCCAGGGTATCCTACAATGAGCAGTTCTTC. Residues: CASSAPRVSYNEQFF.

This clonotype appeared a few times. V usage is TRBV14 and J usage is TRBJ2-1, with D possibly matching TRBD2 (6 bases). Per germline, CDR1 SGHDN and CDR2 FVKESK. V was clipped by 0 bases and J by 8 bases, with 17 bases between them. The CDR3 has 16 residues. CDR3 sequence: CASSQDAGPPVDEQFF. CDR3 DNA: TGTGCCAGCAGCCAAGATGCGGGGCCTCCGGTGGATGAGCAGTTCTTC.

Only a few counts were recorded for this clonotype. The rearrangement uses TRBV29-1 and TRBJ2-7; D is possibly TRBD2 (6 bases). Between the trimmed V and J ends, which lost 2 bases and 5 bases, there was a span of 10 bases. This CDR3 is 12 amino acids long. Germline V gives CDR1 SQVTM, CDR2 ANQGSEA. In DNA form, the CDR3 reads TGCAGCGTTGAAATCGGGGGTGACGAGCAGTACTTC. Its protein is CSVEIGGDEQYF.

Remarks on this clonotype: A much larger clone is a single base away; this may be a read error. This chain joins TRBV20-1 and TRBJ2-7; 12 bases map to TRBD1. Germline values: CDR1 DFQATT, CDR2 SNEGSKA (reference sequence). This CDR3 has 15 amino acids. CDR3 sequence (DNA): TGCAGTACTAGGTTGGGGACAGGGGGCACCTACGAGCAGTACTTC. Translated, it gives CSTRLGTGGTYEQYF.

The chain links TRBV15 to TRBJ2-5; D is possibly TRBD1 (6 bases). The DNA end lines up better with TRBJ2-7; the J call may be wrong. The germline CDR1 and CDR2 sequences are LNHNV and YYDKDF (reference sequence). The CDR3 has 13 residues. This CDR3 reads CATSREQGYEQYF. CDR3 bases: TGTGCCACCAGCAGAGAGCAGGGGTACGAGCAGTACTTC.

Here the CDR3 DNA reads TGCGCCAGCGGGGGGGTCGGAACCATTCAGTACTTC. Translated: CASGGVGTIQYF. This chain joins TRBV4-1 and TRBJ2-4, with 7 bases that match TRBD2. The germline V gene encodes CDR1 MGHRA and CDR2 YSYEKL. V trimming: 8 bases; J trimming: 9 bases; junction bases outside the gene matches: 7. This CDR3 comprises 12 residues.

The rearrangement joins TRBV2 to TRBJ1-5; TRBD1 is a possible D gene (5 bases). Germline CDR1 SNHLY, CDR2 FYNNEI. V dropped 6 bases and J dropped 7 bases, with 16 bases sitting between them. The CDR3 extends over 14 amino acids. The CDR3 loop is CASRKGPVGQPQHF. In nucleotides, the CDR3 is TGTGCCAGCAGGAAGGGGCCCGTCGGCCAGCCCCAGCATTTT.

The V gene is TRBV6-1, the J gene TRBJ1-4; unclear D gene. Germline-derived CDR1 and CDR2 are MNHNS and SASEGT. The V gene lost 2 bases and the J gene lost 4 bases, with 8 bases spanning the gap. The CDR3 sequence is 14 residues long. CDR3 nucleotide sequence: TGTGCCAGCAGTGAATGGGGAGTTAATGAAAAACTGTTTTTT. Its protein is CASSEWGVNEKLFF.

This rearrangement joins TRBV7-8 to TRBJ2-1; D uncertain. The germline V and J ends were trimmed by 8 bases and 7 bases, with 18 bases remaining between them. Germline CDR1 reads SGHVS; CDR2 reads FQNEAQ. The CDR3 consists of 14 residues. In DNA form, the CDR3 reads TGTGCCAGCGGAATGGGCTTCGGTGGGAATGAGCAGTTCTTC. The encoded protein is CASGMGFGGNEQFF.